Below, 19 T cell receptor beta chains from the same sample are listed, as sequenced in a study of blood T cell repertoires in COVID-19. Using immunoSEQ multiplex PCR, the repertoire was profiled, and TCRdb retains in-frame clones only, with some absent. The data show tens of thousands of clones, approximately 86% seen once. The specimen sequenced was peripheral blood. These receptors all come from a man between 50 and 59 years old with active or convalescent COVID-19.

On this clone: At the DNA level, this CDR3 is encoded by other sequences in the same sample as well. The chain has TRBV5-1 and TRBJ2-1; unclear D gene. The CDR3 runs 12 residues. The V and J ends lost 2 bases and 5 bases respectively, with 5 bases between them. Looked up from germline, CDR1 is SGHRS and CDR2 is YFSETQ. The CDR3, as DNA: TGCGCCAGCAGCTTATCGGACAATGAGCAGTTCTTC. Translated, it gives CASSLSDNEQFF.

This chain joins TRBV5-1 and TRBJ2-1; possibly TRBD2 for D (5 bases). Germline CDR1 SGHRS, CDR2 YFSETQ. V lost 0 bases to trimming and J lost 3 bases, with 13 bases between them. The CDR3 spans 16 residues. CDR3 DNA sequence: TGCGCCAGCAGCTTGGGCTGGGAGCACGTCTACAATGAGCAGTTCTTC. As protein: CASSLGWEHVYNEQFF.

V usage is TRBV28 and J usage is TRBJ2-5, with 7 bases matching TRBD1. The CDR3 extends over 15 amino acids. CDR1 MDHEN and CDR2 SYDVKM come from the germline V gene. The V gene end was trimmed by 1 base and the J gene end by 2 bases; junction bases not matched to a gene: 4. CDR3 sequence (DNA): TGTGCCAGCAGTTTATCATACAGGGGTCAAGAGACCCAGTACTTC. Translated, it gives CASSLSYRGQETQYF.

This sequence joins TRBV7-9 and TRBJ1-2; 10 bases line up with TRBD1. V lost 4 bases, J lost 3 bases, and 5 bases stayed unmatched. Germline V gene sequence: CDR1 SEHNR, CDR2 FQNEAQ (reference sequence). There are 15 residues in the CDR3. As DNA, the CDR3 is TGTGCCAGCAGCTCCCGCGGGACAGGGGACTATGGCTACACCTTC. It codes for CASSSRGTGDYGYTF.

This rearrangement joins TRBV29-1 to TRBJ1-2, with a tentative D call TRBD1 (5 bases). The CDR3 spans 11 residues. Germline V gives CDR1 SQVTM, CDR2 ANQGSEA. The CDR3 sequence is CTTPGIYGYTF. CDR3 DNA: TGCACCACCCCAGGGATATATGGCTACACCTTC.

To note about this clone: The sample carries other DNA sequences with the same CDR3. The chain couples TRBV5-1 to TRBJ2-3; 9 nucleotides line up with TRBD2. CDR1 SGHRS and CDR2 YFSETQ come from the germline V gene. The CDR3 is 15 residues long. J was trimmed by 3 bases and V by 0 bases; bases with no gene match: 2. The CDR3 DNA sequence: TGCGCCAGCAGCTTGGGGGGACTAGCAACAGATACGCAGTATTTT. Its protein product is CASSLGGLATDTQYF.

This clone was seen ten or more times. CDR3 sequence (DNA): TGTGCCAGCAGTTCGGACAGGGTGTATGGCTACACCTTC. It is translated as CASSSDRVYGYTF. V usage is TRBV5-5 and J usage is TRBJ1-2; 8 bases match TRBD1. V gave up 5 bases and J gave up 5 bases; unmatched junction bases: 5. Germline V CDR1 and CDR2: SGHKS, YYEKEE (reference sequence). This CDR3 is built from 13 residues.

The V gene is TRBV7-2, the J gene TRBJ2-2; possibly TRBD1 for D (6 bases). CDR3 length: 16 amino acids. Deletions cut 5 bases from V and 3 bases from J, with 16 bases between. CDR1 is SGHTA, CDR2 FQGNSA, per germline. The CDR3 loop is CASSPLGATDTGELFF. CDR3 nucleotide sequence: TGTGCCAGCAGCCCCCTGGGGGCAACGGACACCGGGGAGCTGTTTTTT.

V is TRBV20-1 and J is TRBJ2-7, with D tentatively TRBD1 (6 bases). In germline, CDR1 is DFQATT, CDR2 SNEGSKA (reference sequence). The V and J ends lost 3 bases and 4 bases respectively, with 19 bases between them. There are 15 residues in the CDR3. The chain's CDR3 is CSASNAGENVYEQYF. The CDR3 nucleotides read TGCAGTGCTAGTAATGCAGGGGAGAACGTTTACGAGCAGTACTTC.

V gene TRBV6-5 combines with J gene TRBJ2-1; D is possibly TRBD2 (6 bases). The germline V gene encodes CDR1 MNHEY and CDR2 SVGAGI. Trimming took off 7 bases at V and 1 base at J, with 14 bases between the two ends. The CDR3 runs to 15 residues. CDR3 residues: CASTARDLSYNEQFF. The CDR3 bases are TGTGCCAGCACGGCGCGGGATCTGTCCTACAATGAGCAGTTCTTC.

DNA for the CDR3: TGCGCCAGCAGCCCTGGGACAGGACTACGCACTGAAGCTTTCTTT. It codes for CASSPGTGLRTEAFF. The gene calls are TRBV5-1 and TRBJ1-1, with TRBD1 matching over 8 bases. With V trimmed by 4 bases and J by 4 bases, 9 bases remained unmatched. The CDR3 contains 15 residues. Germline V gives CDR1 SGHRS, CDR2 YFSETQ.

The V gene is TRBV28, the J gene TRBJ1-2, with 9 bases aligning to TRBD1. The CDR3 has 15 residues. In germline, CDR1 is MDHEN, CDR2 SYDVKM. V was pared by 4 bases and J by 5 bases, with 8 bases of the junction left unmatched. The CDR3 spells CASSSGQGWGYGYTF. In DNA form, the CDR3 reads TGTGCCAGCAGTTCCGGACAGGGGTGGGGATATGGCTACACCTTC.

The chain has TRBV10-3 and TRBJ2-3; D is perhaps TRBD1 (5 bases). V was cut by 4 bases and J by 0 bases, with 11 bases left in between. Germline V lookup: CDR1 ENHRY, CDR2 SYGVKD. This CDR3 contains 15 residues. The CDR3 reads CAISGGGPSTDTQYF. In nucleotides, the CDR3 is TGTGCCATCAGTGGGGGCGGTCCGAGCACAGATACGCAGTATTTT.

V gene TRBV6-4 combines with J gene TRBJ2-5; 7 bases map to TRBD2. The junction had 11 bases not matched to a gene; V was cut back by 2 bases and J by 2 bases. Germline CDR1 and CDR2: MRHNA and SNTAGT. CDR3 length: 17 residues. The CDR3 nucleotides read TGTGCCAGCAGTGACACTTGGGAATCGCGGGGGCAAGAGACCCAGTACTTC. It specifies CASSDTWESRGQETQYF.

This chain joins TRBV28 and TRBJ1-2; possible D gene TRBD1, 5 bases. In germline, CDR1 is MDHEN, CDR2 SYDVKM. V was pared by 6 bases and J by 4 bases, with 12 bases between. The CDR3 is 13 residues long. The CDR3 protein is CASSKGLSYGYTF. The CDR3 DNA reads as TGTGCCAGCAGCAAGGGACTCAGCTATGGCTACACCTTC.

The V call is TRBV4-2, the J call TRBJ2-2, with a tentative D call TRBD2 (8 bases). CDR3 length: 17 residues. Deletions cut 4 bases from V and 6 bases from J, with 21 bases between. Per germline, CDR1 LGHNA and CDR2 YNFKEQ. CDR3 amino acids: CASSPPGGLVFAGELFF. CDR3 DNA: TGTGCCAGCAGCCCCCCAGGGGGACTAGTATTCGCCGGGGAGCTGTTTTTT.

This clone was detected once. This sequence joins TRBV3-1 (or the pseudogene TRBV3-2) and TRBJ2-6; 11 nucleotides align to TRBD1. This CDR3 has 17 residues. After removal of 5 bases from V and 2 bases from J, the junction contained 5 bases not matched to a gene. Per the germline V gene, CDR1 is LGHDT and CDR2 is YNNKEL (reference sequence). CDR3 in amino acids: CASSRTGGLAGANVLTF. The CDR3 DNA sequence: TGTGCCAGCAGCAGGACAGGGGGCTTAGCTGGGGCCAACGTCCTGACTTTC.

The chain couples TRBV6-5 to TRBJ2-3, with TRBD1 matching 7 bases. With 4 bases clipped from V and 2 bases from J, the junction kept 3 bases outside the gene matches. The CDR3 spans 14 residues. CDR1 is MNHEY and CDR2 is SVGAGI in the germline V gene. The CDR3 protein is CASSLTGSTDTQYF. For the CDR3, the DNA is TGTGCCAGCAGTTTGACAGGGTCCACAGATACGCAGTATTTT.

This chain connects TRBV7-9 to TRBJ1-4; 8 bases are a match to TRBD1. The CDR3 runs to 15 residues. Germline V gene lookup returns CDR1 SEHNR and CDR2 FQNEAQ (reference sequence). V was clipped by 6 bases and J by 4 bases; unmatched bases: 7. Here the CDR3 DNA reads TGTGCCAGCAGACCCGCGACAGGGGATAATGAAAAACTGTTTTTT. It specifies CASRPATGDNEKLFF.